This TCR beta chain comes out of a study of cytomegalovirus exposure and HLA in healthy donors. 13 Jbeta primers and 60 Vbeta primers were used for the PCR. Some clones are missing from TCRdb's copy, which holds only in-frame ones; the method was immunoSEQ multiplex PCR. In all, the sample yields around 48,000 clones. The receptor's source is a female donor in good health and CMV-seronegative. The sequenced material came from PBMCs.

The CDR3 reads CASSYEVGLGKEKLFF. The CDR3 DNA follows: TGTGCCAGCAGTTACGAGGTGGGACTGGGAAAAGAAAAACTGTTTTTT. This chain links TRBV6-5 with TRBJ1-4; possible D gene TRBD1, 5 bases. V lost 2 bases, J lost 8 bases, and 18 bases lay in between. This CDR3 is 16 amino acids long. CDR1 and CDR2 from the germline V gene are MNHEY and SVGAGI.